This entry lists 32 T cell receptor beta chains sequenced from one sample in a study of blood T cell repertoires in COVID-19. Profiled with immunoSEQ multiplex PCR; TCRdb holds only in-frame clones, not every one. The data hold roughly 38,000 clones, with about two thirds observed a single time. Sequenced: peripheral blood. The receptors stem from a man between 65 and 79 years old with COVID-19, enrolled during active disease.

The gene calls are TRBV5-1 and TRBJ1-3; 7 bases are shared with TRBD1. Trimming removed 5 bases from V and 0 bases from J; junction bases left unmatched: 14. The CDR3 is 18 amino acids. Germline CDR1 SGHRS, CDR2 YFSETQ. The CDR3 DNA follows: TGCGCCAGCAGTTCGGGACCACAGGGGCAGAGCTCTGGAAACACCATATATTTT. Encoded protein: CASSSGPQGQSSGNTIYF.

The chain joins TRBV5-8 to TRBJ1-5; D unresolved. The V and J ends lost 1 base and 7 bases respectively, with 6 bases between them. CDR3 length: 12 amino acids. Germline V gene lookup returns CDR1 SGHTS and CDR2 YDEGEE. The CDR3 DNA sequence: TGTGCCAGCAGCTTGTGCAGGCAGCCCCAGCATTTT. Translation: CASSLCRQPQHF.

The rearrangement uses TRBV28 and TRBJ2-3, with a possible D match to TRBD1 (6 bases). V was cut by 6 bases and J by 4 bases, with 8 bases left in between. The CDR3 has 12 amino acids. Germline loops: CDR1 MDHEN, CDR2 SYDVKM. In nucleotides, the CDR3 is TGTGCCAGCAGCTCAGGGGCAGATACGCAGTATTTT. Its protein is CASSSGADTQYF. The full variable domain, its missing parts supplied by reference TRBV28 and TRBJ2-3, is DVKVTQSSRYLVKRTGEKVFLECVQDMDHENMFWYRQDPGLGLRLIYFSYDVKMKEKGDIPEGYSVSREKKERFSLILESASTNQTSMYLCASSSGADTQYFGPGTRLTVL.

The CDR3 DNA follows: TGTGCCAGCAGTGAAAGACTTCTGCAGCCCCAGCATTTT. This codes for CASSERLLQPQHF. The genes are TRBV6-1 and TRBJ1-5, with D uncertain. V dropped 2 bases and J dropped 7 bases, with 9 bases sitting between them. Germline CDR1 reads MNHNS; CDR2 reads SASEGT. The CDR3 consists of 13 residues.

This chain connects TRBV6-4 to TRBJ1-1, with D hard to call. With 6 bases removed from V and 3 bases from J, the gap between germline ends came to 14 bases. The germline V gene encodes CDR1 MRHNA and CDR2 SNTAGT. The CDR3 is 14 amino acids. In nucleotides, the CDR3 is TGTGCCAGCAGAACGCAAGCGGGGTACACTGAAGCTTTCTTT. Amino acids: CASRTQAGYTEAFF.

This chain connects TRBV3-1 (or the pseudogene TRBV3-2) to TRBJ1-2; 9 nucleotides agree with TRBD1. Germline assignment: CDR1 LGHDT and CDR2 YNNKEL (reference sequence). Trimming cost V 0 bases and J 4 bases; bases outside gene matches: 6. The CDR3 is made up of 16 amino acids. The CDR3 region is CASSQDNRGRAYGYTF. The CDR3 nucleotides are TGTGCCAGCAGCCAAGACAACAGGGGGCGGGCCTATGGCTACACCTTC.

J is TRBJ1-1 and V is TRBV4-2; weak D call: TRBD1 (5 bases). Per the germline V gene, CDR1 is LGHNA and CDR2 is YNFKEQ. The V end lost 5 bases, the J end lost 0 bases, and 13 bases lay between the germline ends. This CDR3 spans 15 amino acids. The DNA for the CDR3 is TGTGCCAGCAGCAAGTCGGGGGGAATGAACACTGAAGCTTTCTTT. Its translation: CASSKSGGMNTEAFF.

The rearrangement links TRBV18 to TRBJ1-1; D not certain. The CDR3 length is 10 residues. The V gene's germline CDR1 is KGHSH and CDR2 LQKENI. Trimming left V 6 bases short and J 8 bases short, with 7 bases between. The CDR3 sequence is CASSRGEAFF. The CDR3 DNA reads as TGTGCCAGCTCGCGCGGAGAAGCTTTCTTT.

The genes are TRBV27 and TRBJ1-6; a possible D gene is TRBD1 (5 bases). The CDR3 totals 13 residues. Trimming stripped 2 bases from V and 9 bases from J, with 8 bases between. The germline V gene encodes CDR1 MNHEY and CDR2 SMNVEV (reference sequence). As DNA, the CDR3 is TGTGCCAGCAGTTTAACAGGCAGTTCACCCCTCCACTTT. This sequence encodes CASSLTGSSPLHF.

This chain uses TRBV11-2 with TRBJ2-7, with TRBD1 matching 7 bases. The CDR3 has 15 amino acids. V lost 2 bases, J lost 2 bases, and 6 bases stayed unmatched. Looked up from germline, CDR1 is SGHAT and CDR2 is FQNNGV. The CDR3 reads CASSLLRQGPYEQYF. The CDR3 DNA is TGTGCCAGCAGCTTACTAAGACAGGGTCCCTACGAGCAGTACTTC.

Comments on this clone: An end of the junction does not agree with germline; a read error may underlie this. V and J are TRBV5-1 and TRBJ2-7; 8 bases are shared with TRBD1. Germline CDR1 SGHRS, CDR2 YFSETQ. This CDR3 comprises 16 residues. CDR3 in amino acids: CASSFPTGAFSDEQYF. Here the CDR3 DNA reads TGCGCCAGCAGCTTCCCGACAGGGGCCTTCTCCGACGAGCAGTACTTC. The variable domain in full, completed from reference TRBV5-1 and TRBJ2-7, reads KAGVTQTPRYLIKTRGQQVTLSCSPISGHRSVSWYQQTPGQGLQFLFEYFSETQRNKGNFPGRFSGRQFSNSRSEMNVSTLELGDSALYLCASSFPTGAFSDEQYFGPGTRLTVT.

The V and J genes are TRBV5-1 and TRBJ1-2; maybe TRBD1 (5 bases). Looked up from germline, CDR1 is SGHRS and CDR2 is YFSETQ. Trimming cost V 0 bases and J 5 bases, with 11 bases left between them. This CDR3 has 14 amino acids. The CDR3 spells CASSLAGRGYGYTF. The CDR3 nucleotides read TGCGCCAGCAGCTTGGCAGGGAGGGGTTATGGCTACACCTTC.

This clone was picked up one time. The V call is TRBV6-6, the J call TRBJ1-5, with D perhaps matching TRBD1 (5 bases). Trimming left V 5 bases short and J 0 bases short, with 20 bases between. The germline gives CDR1 MNHNY, CDR2 SVGAGI (reference sequence). The CDR3 loop spans 18 amino acids. In DNA form, the CDR3 reads TGTGCCAGCAGTCTCCAAACGCTACTGGGGCGTAGCAATCAGCCCCAGCATTTT. Translating gives CASSLQTLLGRSNQPQHF.

V is TRBV5-8 and J is TRBJ1-1; 10 nucleotides line up with TRBD1. This CDR3 contains 16 residues. Germline CDR1 and CDR2: SGHTS and YDEGEE. V was pared by 3 bases and J by 5 bases, with 10 bases of the junction left unmatched. The CDR3 spells CASSSDRGKGGTEAFF. Here the CDR3 DNA reads TGTGCCAGCAGCTCGGACAGGGGGAAGGGAGGTACTGAAGCTTTCTTT.

This clone was counted only a few times. The chain couples TRBV20-1 to TRBJ2-7, with TRBD2 identical over 9 bases. Per germline, CDR1 DFQATT and CDR2 SNEGSKA (reference sequence). This CDR3 has 14 residues. J lost 6 bases, V lost 3 bases, and 9 bases had no gene match. The CDR3 DNA sequence: TGCAGTGCTAGTTCTAGCGGGGCCAAGGGCGAGCAGTACTTC. Its translation: CSASSSGAKGEQYF.

The V call is TRBV6-1, the J call TRBJ2-2; D not resolved. The germline V gene has CDR1 MNHNS and CDR2 SASEGT. The CDR3 is 16 amino acids. The V end was cut by 5 bases, the J end by 4 bases, with 17 bases between. The CDR3 here is CASSKVRAAVTGELFF. CDR3 nucleotide sequence: TGTGCCAGCAGTAAAGTGAGAGCCGCGGTCACCGGGGAGCTGTTTTTT.

The rearrangement joins TRBV7-8 to TRBJ1-5, with D unresolved. CDR3 length equals 9 residues. The germline V gene encodes CDR1 SGHVS and CDR2 FQNEAQ. Trimming removed 11 bases at V and 9 bases at J, with 8 bases between. The chain's CDR3 is CAAEGPQHF. DNA for the CDR3: TGTGCCGCGGAAGGGCCCCAGCATTTT.

The CDR3 bases are TGTGCCAGCAGGACATTCGGGACTAGCGGTTACCAAGAGACCCAGTACTTC. Its translation is CASRTFGTSGYQETQYF. This chain connects TRBV7-3 to TRBJ2-5, with TRBD2 matching over 11 bases. Germline CDR1 reads SGHTA; CDR2 reads FQGTGA. CDR3 length: 17 amino acids. The V segment lost 6 bases and the J segment 0 bases; nucleotides outside the gene matches: 9.

The V and J genes are TRBV11-2 and TRBJ1-1; no reliable D call. Trimming took off 3 bases at V and 1 base at J, with 15 bases between the two ends. CDR3 length: 16 amino acids. Per the germline V gene, CDR1 is SGHAT and CDR2 is FQNNGV. The CDR3 protein is CASSFRVGLTNTEAFF. Written as DNA, the CDR3 is TGTGCCAGCAGCTTCCGGGTCGGACTAACGAACACTGAAGCTTTCTTT.

The V gene is TRBV23-1, the J gene TRBJ2-3, with TRBD2 matching over 9 bases. TRBV23-1 is classed as an ORF, of uncertain function. CDR3 size: 16 residues. J gave up 4 bases and V 6 bases, and 11 bases lay outside the gene matches. In nucleotides, the CDR3 is TGCGCCAGCAGCCCGGAACGAGCGGGGGGTGCAGATACGCAGTATTTT. It codes for CASSPERAGGADTQYF.

J is TRBJ1-1 and V is TRBV25-1; possibly TRBD1 for D (6 bases). The CDR3 contains 12 residues. Looked up from germline, CDR1 is MGHDK and CDR2 is SYGVNS. Trimming pared 6 bases from V and 3 bases from J, leaving 8 bases between. The chain's CDR3 is CASRSGDTEAFF. DNA for the CDR3: TGTGCCAGCAGGTCAGGGGACACTGAAGCTTTCTTT. Full variable domain (rest looked up from reference TRBV25-1 and TRBJ1-1): EADIYQTPRYLVIGTGKKITLECSQTMGHDKMYWYQQDPGMELHLIHYSYGVNSTEKGDLSSESTVSRIRTEHFPLTLESARPSHTSQYLCASRSGDTEAFFGQGTRLTVV.

V gene TRBV4-1 combines with J gene TRBJ2-5, with TRBD2 matching over 7 bases. This CDR3 is 15 amino acids long. Germline lookup yields CDR1 MGHRA and CDR2 YSYEKL. Losses at the gene ends were 1 base for V and 0 bases for J; bases not matched to a gene: 2. The CDR3 here is CASSQGLADQETQYF. For the CDR3, the DNA is TGCGCCAGCAGCCAAGGGCTAGCGGACCAAGAGACCCAGTACTTC.

The sample holds a few counts of this clone. This sequence joins TRBV7-9 and TRBJ2-5, with 7 bases fitting TRBD2. The V segment lost 5 bases and the J segment 2 bases; nucleotides outside the gene matches: 8. CDR1 is SEHNR and CDR2 is FQNEAQ in the germline V gene (reference sequence). CDR3 length: 15 residues. The CDR3 coding sequence is TGTGCCAGCAGCACCCTTGGAGCGGGGCAAGAGACCCAGTACTTC. This gives the protein CASSTLGAGQETQYF.

This clone has only a few counts. V gene TRBV6-5 combines with J gene TRBJ2-1; D gene uncertain. In germline, CDR1 is MNHEY, CDR2 SVGAGI. This CDR3 has 15 residues. V lost 0 bases and J lost 0, with 6 bases in between. CDR3 residues: CASSYSRPSYNEQFF. The CDR3 DNA follows: TGTGCCAGCAGTTACTCGCGTCCCTCCTACAATGAGCAGTTCTTC.

The chain employs TRBV19 and TRBJ2-6, with 7 nucleotides matching TRBD1. V trimming: 3 bases; J trimming: 0 bases; junction bases outside the gene matches: 8. In germline, CDR1 is LNHDA, CDR2 SQIVND (reference sequence). The length of the CDR3 is 18 residues. The chain's CDR3 is CASSIRTGQSSGANVLTF. CDR3 bases: TGTGCCAGTAGTATCCGGACAGGTCAGAGCTCTGGGGCCAACGTCCTGACTTTC.

The V and J genes are TRBV6-4 and TRBJ2-7; 8 bases are a match to TRBD1. The length of the CDR3 is 15 residues. The V and J ends lost 3 bases and 4 bases, in that order; junction bases with no gene match: 8. Germline CDR1 is MRHNA and CDR2 is SNTAGT. The CDR3 region has the DNA TGTGCCAGCAGTGAATCTGGCAGGGGGCCTTACGAGCAGTACTTC. This translates into CASSESGRGPYEQYF.

This clone qualifies as medium-sized. This chain joins TRBV7-2 and TRBJ1-5; D remains ambiguous. The CDR3 contains 10 residues. Germline-derived CDR1 and CDR2 are SGHTA and FQGNSA. Trimming took off 5 bases at V and 10 bases at J, with 6 bases between the two ends. In nucleotides, the CDR3 is TGTGCCAGCAGCCCCCTACCCCAGCATTTT. Translation: CASSPLPQHF. Supplemented by reference TRBV7-2 and TRBJ1-5, the full variable domain reads GAGVSQSPSNKVTEKGKDVELRCDPISGHTALYWYRQSLGQGLEFLIYFQGNSAPDKSGLPSDRFSAERTGGSVSTLTIQRTQQEDSAVYLCASSPLPQHFGDGTRLSIL.

CDR3 residues: CASSLTGAGYEQYF. The CDR3 DNA reads TGCGCCAGCAGCTTGACAGGGGCAGGCTACGAGCAGTACTTC. This chain connects TRBV5-1 to TRBJ2-7, with 7 bases lining up with TRBD1. Per the germline V gene, CDR1 is SGHRS and CDR2 is YFSETQ. With 1 base clipped from V and 3 bases from J, the junction kept 4 bases outside the gene matches. The CDR3 has 14 residues.

The V gene is TRBV5-1, the J gene TRBJ2-1; perhaps TRBD1 as D (6 bases). Germline-derived CDR1 and CDR2 are SGHRS and YFSETQ. The CDR3 totals 14 residues. With 0 bases removed from V and 8 bases from J, the gap between germline ends came to 12 bases. CDR3 loop: CASSLGQGFYEQFF. CDR3 bases: TGCGCCAGCAGCTTGGGGCAGGGGTTCTATGAGCAGTTCTTC.

The chain carries TRBV19 and TRBJ1-4, with 7 bases fitting TRBD1. This CDR3 region has 16 residues. The junction had 3 bases not matched to a gene; V was cut back by 2 bases and J by 0 bases. In germline, CDR1 is LNHDA, CDR2 SQIVND (reference sequence). CDR3 amino acids: CASSILGTATNEKLFF. As DNA, the CDR3 is TGTGCCAGTAGTATATTGGGGACAGCAACTAATGAAAAACTGTTTTTT.

This chain uses TRBV6-6 with TRBJ2-7, with TRBD2 matching over 10 bases. The trim removed 5 bases at V and 5 bases at J, leaving 9 bases unmatched. Per the germline V gene, CDR1 is MNHNY and CDR2 is SVGAGI (reference sequence). The CDR3 totals 15 residues. Written as DNA, the CDR3 is TGTGCCAGCAGTAACGGACTAGCGGCCCCGAACGAGCAGTACTTC. Protein product: CASSNGLAAPNEQYF.

The V and J genes are TRBV12-3 or TRBV12-4 and TRBJ2-1; TRBD2 matches at 9 bases. The CDR3 has 13 residues. J lost 7 bases, V lost 8 bases, and 6 bases had no gene match. Here the CDR3 reads CASGGGAGNEQFF. CDR3 nucleotide sequence: TGTGCCAGCGGCGGGGGGGCCGGAAATGAGCAGTTCTTC.